The sequence of this T cell receptor beta chain was determined in a study of cytomegalovirus exposure and HLA in healthy donors. The PCR made use of 60 Vbeta and 13 Jbeta primers. Sequencing was performed with immunoSEQ multiplex PCR; in TCRdb, only in-frame clones are kept and a portion is missing. The sample holds approximately 240,000 clones; approximately 90% are singletons and the top ten take roughly 1%. This clone is a singleton in its sample. The CDR3 extends over 13 amino acids. The germline gives CDR1 GTSNPN, CDR2 SVGIG (reference sequence). J lost 4 bases, V lost 5 bases, and 2 bases had no gene match.

The V call is TRBV30, the J call TRBJ2-5; 12 bases are a match to TRBD1. Sequenced input: PBMCs. This receptor was taken from a woman aged 18 to 35 in good health and CMV-seronegative. This CDR3 reads CAWGTGGAETQYF. In DNA, the CDR3 is TGTGCCTGGGGGACAGGGGGCGCAGAGACCCAGTACTTC.